Given below is one TCR beta chain in context. Its antigen is not known. V trimming: 0 bases; J trimming: 0 bases; junction bases outside the gene matches: 1. Germline V lookup: CDR1 SGHTA, CDR2 FQGTGA. The CDR3 consists of 15 residues. This sample stems from a study of post-analysis software for immune sequencing data. Study-level results: Comparison with controls showed significantly lower normalized Chao1 diversity in multiple sclerosis patients. TRBV segments more frequent in patients than in controls numbered roughly 5 and included TRBV5-6, TRBV5-1 and TRBV20-1.

cDNA libraries for TCR beta contained unique molecular identifiers. One entry per CDR3 protein results from TCRdb running MiXCR on the PCR reads. The repertoire holds approximately 570,000 distinct CDR3 sequences, with roughly 46% as singletons. The source material was blood. The receptor comes from a girl between 10 and 17 years old with multiple sclerosis. This chain joins TRBV7-3 and TRBJ1-2; 7 bases agree with TRBD1. In DNA, the CDR3 is TGTGCCAGCAGCTTAACGGGACAGACTAACTATGGCTACACCTTC. Its translation is CASSLTGQTNYGYTF. Full variable domain (remainder filled in from reference TRBV7-3 and TRBJ1-2): GAGVSQTPSNKVTEKGKYVELRCDPISGHTALYWYRQSLGQGPEFLIYFQGTGAADDSGLPNDRFFAVRPEGSVSTLKIQRTERGDSAVYLCASSLTGQTNYGYTFGSGTRLTVV.